This passage covers 26 T cell receptor beta chains from one sample sequenced in a study of read filtering for tumor transcriptome and immune sequencing. The library was built from approximately 400 ng RNA with molecular barcoded adaptors for alpha/delta and beta/gamma chains. TCRdb passed the reads through MiXCR, listing each CDR3 protein once. The sample has about 38,000 distinct CDR3 sequences; roughly 13% are singletons. Source material: a population of CD138-negative cells sorted from bone marrow. The origin of the receptors is a donor aged 40 or older with multiple myeloma.

This clonotype was observed many times. The V call is TRBV5-1, the J call TRBJ2-7; D is uncertain. V dropped 0 bases and J dropped 2 bases, with 12 bases sitting between them. Germline values: CDR1 SGHRS, CDR2 YFSETQ. The CDR3 contains 15 residues. The CDR3 nucleotides are TGCGCCAGCAGCTTGGAGCCGGGTTCCGCCTACGAGCAGTACTTC. Amino acid sequence: CASSLEPGSAYEQYF.

This clonotype was counted ten times or more. DNA of the CDR3: TGTGCCAGCAGTTTAAGGACTAGCGGGAGGGTGAGCACCGGGGAGCTGTTTTTT. This sequence encodes CASSLRTSGRVSTGELFF. The V gene is TRBV12-3 or TRBV12-4, the J gene TRBJ2-2; the match to TRBD2 covers 15 bases. This CDR3 region has 18 residues. V was clipped by 2 bases and J by 4 bases; unmatched bases: 5.

This clonotype was detected many times. The rearrangement links TRBV13 to TRBJ2-5; a weak D match, TRBD2 (5 bases). V dropped 2 bases and J dropped 1 base, with 17 bases sitting between them. Per the germline V gene, CDR1 is PRHDT and CDR2 is FYEKMQ (reference sequence). The CDR3 has 17 amino acids. CDR3 region: CASSLQEGGFSQETQYF. CDR3 bases: TGTGCCAGCAGCTTACAAGAGGGCGGGTTTTCCCAAGAGACCCAGTACTTC.

On this clonotype: A much larger clone differs by one base, so this may be a read error. The rearrangement links TRBV25-1 to TRBJ1-1; D not resolved. Germline V gene lookup returns CDR1 MGHDK and CDR2 SYGVNS. Between the trimmed V and J ends, which lost 4 bases and 6 bases, there was a span of 6 bases. CDR3 size: 11 residues. The DNA of the CDR3 is TGTGCCAGCAGTGGAAACGCTGAAGCTTTCTTT. Amino acids: CASSGNAEAFF.

This clonotype was picked up many times. The chain combines TRBV20-1 with TRBJ2-1; D may match TRBD1 or TRBD2 (5 bases each). The germline V gene has CDR1 DFQATT and CDR2 SNEGSKA (reference sequence). The germline V and J ends were trimmed by 3 bases and 4 bases, with 16 bases remaining between them. This CDR3 has 15 amino acids. The DNA of the CDR3 is TGCAGTGCTAGGGGGGTTTATCCTGAATACAATGAGCAGTTCTTC. Its translation: CSARGVYPEYNEQFF.

Points on this clonotype: An end of the junction differs from the germline gene, which may be a read error. This chain connects TRBV7-3 to TRBJ2-3, with 8 nucleotides matching TRBD1. CDR3 length: 15 residues. Germline CDR1 reads SGHTA; CDR2 reads FQGTGA. The CDR3 loop is CASSLKQGGTDTLYF. CDR3 bases: TGTGCCAGCAGCTTAAAACAGGGGGGCACAGATACGCTGTATTTT.

This clonotype has a count of ten or more. CDR3 loop: CASSYRRGVQGIYEQYF. The DNA for the CDR3 is TGTGCCAGCAGTTACAGGAGGGGGGTACAGGGGATCTACGAGCAGTACTTC. V usage is TRBV6-5 and J usage is TRBJ2-7; maybe TRBD1 (7 bases). Germline V gene sequence: CDR1 MNHEY, CDR2 SVGAGI. The CDR3 sequence is 17 residues long. With 2 bases removed from V and 3 bases from J, the gap between germline ends came to 20 bases.

The rearrangement joins TRBV13 to TRBJ2-1; 8 nucleotides align to TRBD2. In germline, CDR1 is PRHDT, CDR2 FYEKMQ (reference sequence). After removal of 5 bases from V and 7 bases from J, the junction contained 10 bases not matched to a gene. The CDR3 loop spans 15 amino acids. CDR3 in amino acids: CASSVNSGMDNEQFF. The CDR3 nucleotides are TGTGCCAGCAGCGTAAATAGCGGGATGGATAATGAGCAGTTCTTC.

This clonotype was found many times. The chain links TRBV20-1 to TRBJ2-1; 11 nucleotides agree with TRBD2. The CDR3 has 15 amino acids. After removal of 5 bases from V and 4 bases from J, the junction contained 7 bases not matched to a gene. Germline values: CDR1 DFQATT, CDR2 SNEGSKA (reference sequence). The CDR3 reads CSASYGLAGYNEQFF. Written as DNA, the CDR3 is TGCAGTGCTTCCTACGGACTAGCGGGTTACAATGAGCAGTTCTTC.

Ten or more counts support this clonotype. The V gene is TRBV2, the J gene TRBJ2-7; the D is unclear. Trimming took 1 base from V and 0 from J, leaving 7 bases between them. This CDR3 is built from 14 residues. Per the germline V gene, CDR1 is SNHLY and CDR2 is FYNNEI. The CDR3 DNA reads as TGTGCCAGCAGTGAAGACTCTTACTCCTACGAGCAGTACTTC. Translation: CASSEDSYSYEQYF.

This clonotype has at least ten counts. This chain joins TRBV20-1 and TRBJ1-5; D is unresolved. Per the germline V gene, CDR1 is DFQATT and CDR2 is SNEGSKA (reference sequence). The CDR3 spans 14 residues. V lost 3 bases and J lost 3, with 12 bases in between. The CDR3 nucleotides read TGCAGTGCTAGCGGCCCCCGATTCAATCAGCCCCAGCATTTT. This sequence encodes CSASGPRFNQPQHF.

V gene TRBV28 combines with J gene TRBJ1-5, with TRBD1 identical over 10 bases. With V trimmed by 4 bases and J by 6 bases, 9 bases remained unmatched. The CDR3 runs to 16 residues. Germline V gives CDR1 MDHEN, CDR2 SYDVKM. The CDR3 nucleotides read TGTGCCAGCAGTTCTCGGGACAGGGGTTTGGGTCAGCCCCAGCATTTT. Its translation is CASSSRDRGLGQPQHF.

CDR3 in amino acids: CASSPLPLAVSYNEQFF. Written as DNA, the CDR3 is TGTGCCAGCTCACCACTTCCACTAGCGGTCTCCTACAATGAGCAGTTCTTC. The rearrangement uses TRBV18 and TRBJ2-1; 8 bases line up with TRBD2. Trimming took 1 base from V and 0 from J; bases not matched to a gene: 5. Germline CDR1 KGHSH, CDR2 LQKENI. The CDR3 extends over 17 amino acids.

On this clonotype itself: A read error may explain this, as a much larger clone is one base away. This chain joins TRBV6-6 and TRBJ2-1, with D unclear. The CDR3 has 16 amino acids. Germline CDR1 is MNHNY and CDR2 is SVGAGI (reference sequence). The V end lost 4 bases, the J end lost 1 base, and 14 bases lay between the germline ends. The CDR3 reads CASSSRSRSSYNEQFF. The CDR3 region has the DNA TGTGCCAGCAGTTCACGTAGCAGGAGTTCCTACAATGAGCAGTTCTTC.

At least ten counts were recorded for this clonotype. The chain has TRBV5-1 and TRBJ2-5; maybe TRBD1 (6 bases). Germline values: CDR1 SGHRS, CDR2 YFSETQ. V was shortened by 4 bases and J by 0 bases, with 10 bases between the two germline ends. CDR3 length: 14 amino acids. This CDR3 is CASSPGDDQETQYF. CDR3 in DNA: TGCGCCAGCAGCCCAGGGGACGACCAAGAGACCCAGTACTTC.

Turning to this clonotype: This may arise from a read error, as a much more abundant clone is one base away. The chain combines TRBV6-2 or TRBV6-3 with TRBJ2-5; the match to TRBD2 covers 11 bases. The CDR3 runs to 16 residues. The germline CDR1 and CDR2 sequences are MNHEY and SVGEGT. CDR3 sequence reads: CAISYGLAGAQETQYF. The CDR3 DNA reads TGTGCCATCAGTTACGGACTAGCGGGTGCACAAGAGACCCAGTACTTC.

This clonotype has a handful of counts. The rearrangement uses TRBV7-9 and TRBJ2-3; D is perhaps TRBD2 (6 bases). The CDR3 loop spans 14 amino acids. Trimming took off 3 bases at V and 8 bases at J, with 15 bases between the two ends. The germline V gene encodes CDR1 SEHNR and CDR2 FQNEAQ (reference sequence). CDR3 bases: TGTGCCAGCAGCTTTGGGGCCCGCGGGGCTACGCAGTATTTT. It encodes CASSFGARGATQYF. The whole variable domain, remainder taken from reference TRBV7-9 and TRBJ2-3, is DTGVSQNPRHKITKRGQNVTFRCDPISEHNRLYWYRQTLGQGPEFLTYFQNEAQLEKSRLLSDRFSAERPKGSFSTLEIQRTEQGDSAMYLCASSFGARGATQYFGPGTRLTVL.

Notes on this clonotype: This may stem from a read error, because a much larger clone lies one nucleotide away. The V gene is TRBV12-3 or TRBV12-4, the J gene TRBJ2-7, with D tentatively TRBD2 (6 bases). This CDR3 spans 14 amino acids. Trimming took 8 bases from V and 4 from J, leaving 18 bases between them. CDR3 DNA: TGTGCCAGCCCGGAGCCGAGCCGGGAGTACGAGCAGTACTTC. This sequence encodes CASPEPSREYEQYF.

This clonotype was counted at least ten times. This CDR3 reads CASSLPLYGGRPYEQYF. The CDR3 DNA follows: TGTGCCAGCAGTTTACCCCTTTACGGAGGGCGCCCCTACGAGCAGTACTTC. V usage is TRBV28 and J usage is TRBJ2-7, with D perhaps TRBD2 (6 bases). The CDR3 has 17 amino acids. Germline assignment: CDR1 MDHEN and CDR2 SYDVKM. V lost 2 bases and J lost 2, with 19 bases in between.

In its sample, this clonotype was seen a few times. This sequence joins TRBV6-5 and TRBJ2-2, with 11 bases identical to TRBD2. This CDR3 spans 20 amino acids. The V and J ends lost 2 bases and 1 base, in that order; junction bases with no gene match: 12. Per the germline V gene, CDR1 is MNHEY and CDR2 is SVGAGI. CDR3 region: CASSYARSGTSGMNTGELFF. CDR3 sequence (DNA): TGTGCCAGCAGTTACGCTCGCTCCGGGACTAGCGGTATGAACACCGGGGAGCTGTTTTTT.

This clonotype was detected a few times. The chain carries TRBV23-1 and TRBJ2-6; tentative D call: TRBD1 (6 bases). TRBV23-1 is recorded as an ORF, its role being uncertain. The V end lost 3 bases, the J end lost 0 bases, and 12 bases lay between the germline ends. The CDR3 sequence is 17 residues long. In nucleotides, the CDR3 is TGCGCCAGCAGTCACTCTCGGGACACCTCTGGGGCCAACGTCCTGACTTTC. Its translation is CASSHSRDTSGANVLTF.

This clonotype was counted at least ten times. The V call is TRBV27, the J call TRBJ2-1, with D possibly TRBD2 on 6 matching bases. CDR1 and CDR2 from the germline V gene are MNHEY and SMNVEV (reference sequence). This CDR3 comprises 13 residues. V was clipped by 6 bases and J by 7 bases, with 13 bases between them. CDR3 in DNA: TGTGCCAGCAGCCCAGGACTAATTAATGAGCAGTTCTTC. Protein sequence: CASSPGLINEQFF.

This clonotype was recorded at least ten times. V usage is TRBV20-1 and J usage is TRBJ2-4; D uncertain. The CDR3 has 11 residues. Trimming removed 1 base from V and 13 bases from J, with 11 bases in between. CDR1 and CDR2 from the germline V gene are DFQATT and SNEGSKA (reference sequence). The CDR3 reads CSARGWNTQYF. Written as DNA, the CDR3 is TGCAGTGCTAGAGGATGGAACACCCAGTACTTC.

This clonotype was counted at least ten times. The rearrangement links TRBV5-6 to TRBJ1-1, with D perhaps TRBD1 (5 bases). CDR1 is SGHDT and CDR2 is YYEEEE in the germline V gene. The CDR3 totals 12 residues. V lost 3 bases and J 10 bases, leaving 13 bases between the germline ends. CDR3 sequence (DNA): TGTGCCAGCAGCTGGGGGACGGGAATAGCTTTCTTT. Protein: CASSWGTGIAFF.

Regarding this clonotype: A read error likely explains this, since a far larger clone differs by one base. The rearrangement links TRBV11-2 to TRBJ2-3, with D perhaps matching TRBD2 (5 bases). CDR1 and CDR2 from the germline V gene are SGHAT and FQNNGV. The CDR3 totals 15 residues. This chain's CDR3 is CAGSLVLVGTDTQYF. Here the CDR3 DNA reads TGTGCCGGCAGCTTAGTACTAGTTGGCACAGATACGCAGTATTTT.

In its sample, this clonotype was seen a few times. This may come from a read error, since a much larger clone is one base off. This rearrangement joins TRBV29-1 to TRBJ2-1, with TRBD1 as a possible D gene (5 bases). The CDR3 has 14 amino acids. Germline lookup yields CDR1 SQVTM and CDR2 ANQGSEA. CDR3 DNA sequence: TGCAGCGTTGGGAACAGGAGCTCCTACAATGGGCAGTTCTTC. Translation: CSVGNRSSYNGQFF.